Listed below are T cell receptor beta chains from one sample, sequenced in a study of regulatory T cells in long-lasting Graves disease. MiXCR, run by TCRdb on the multiplex PCR reads, gives a single entry per CDR3 protein. The sample records 600,000 to 800,000 distinct CDR3 sequences, around 32% being singletons. The sequenced sample was peripheral blood mononuclear cells (PBMCs), obtained when the disease was refractory, from a patient treated with antithyroid drugs. These receptors all come from a female donor with Graves disease. The CDR3 runs from the conserved cysteine through the conserved F or W. The D gene is left open where the match is weak. For some rows the clone size is stated as once, few or many, or as a class when expanded; others skip it.

V gene: TRBV2
J gene: TRBJ2-3
D gene: TRBD2
clone size: NA
CDR3 protein: CASSPSGSGADTQYF
CDR3 DNA: TGTGCCAGCAGTCCTAGCGGGAGTGGGGCAGATACGCAGTATTTT

V gene: TRBV6-1
J gene: TRBJ2-5
D gene: NA
clone size: NA
CDR3 protein: CASSEERSTTQYF
CDR3 DNA: TGTGCCAGCAGTGAAGAACGGTCGACTACCCAGTACTTC

V gene: TRBV27
J gene: TRBJ1-1
D gene: NA
clone size: NA
CDR3 protein: CASNRLQANTEAFF
CDR3 DNA: TGTGCCAGCAATCGACTCCAGGCCAACACTGAAGCTTTCTTT

V gene: TRBV2
J gene: TRBJ1-1
D gene: NA
clone size: NA
CDR3 protein: CAGKIGVGRITEAFF
CDR3 DNA: TGTGCCGGCAAAATAGGCGTCGGAAGAATCACTGAAGCTTTCTTT

V gene: TRBV2
J gene: TRBJ1-2
D gene: NA
clone size: many
CDR3 protein: CASSGEHYGYTF
CDR3 DNA: TGTGCCAGCAGTGGGGAACACTATGGCTACACCTTC

V gene: TRBV6-1
J gene: TRBJ1-5
D gene: TRBD1
clone size: NA
CDR3 protein: CASSHQSGTGSQPQHF
CDR3 DNA: TGTGCCAGCAGTCACCAGTCCGGGACAGGGAGTCAGCCCCAGCATTTT

V gene: TRBV11-2
J gene: TRBJ1-2
D gene: NA
clone size: many
CDR3 protein: CASSLPTRSANYGYTF
CDR3 DNA: TGTGCCAGCAGCCTCCCGACCAGATCTGCTAACTATGGCTACACCTTC

V gene: TRBV30
J gene: TRBJ2-5
D gene: NA
clone size: NA
CDR3 protein: CAWSAPKETQYF
CDR3 DNA: TGTGCCTGGAGTGCTCCTAAAGAGACCCAGTACTTC

V gene: TRBV12-3/TRBV12-4
J gene: TRBJ2-6
D gene: NA
clone size: few
CDR3 protein: CASSFSGSGANVLTF
CDR3 DNA: TGTGCCAGCAGTTTTTCAGGATCTGGGGCCAACGTCCTGACTTTC

V gene: TRBV29-1
J gene: TRBJ1-1
D gene: NA
clone size: NA
CDR3 protein: CSGEEQPNTEAFF
CDR3 DNA: TGCAGCGGAGAAGAGCAGCCTAACACTGAAGCTTTCTTT

V gene: TRBV3-1
J gene: TRBJ2-7
D gene: NA
clone size: few
CDR3 protein: CASTLYSFSYEQYF
CDR3 DNA: TGTGCCAGCACCCTATACAGCTTCTCCTACGAGCAGTACTTC

V gene: TRBV20-1
J gene: TRBJ1-5
D gene: NA
clone size: few
CDR3 protein: CSARDRTHSNQPQHF
CDR3 DNA: TGCAGTGCTAGAGACAGGACCCATAGCAATCAGCCCCAGCATTTT

V gene: TRBV20-1
J gene: TRBJ2-4
D gene: NA
clone size: NA
CDR3 protein: CSDYLAKNIQYF
CDR3 DNA: TGCAGTGACTACCTAGCCAAAAACATTCAGTACTTC

V gene: TRBV7-9
J gene: TRBJ2-5
D gene: NA
clone size: NA
CDR3 protein: CASSPEGAVSQETQYF
CDR3 DNA: TGTGCCAGCAGCCCCGAGGGAGCTGTGAGTCAAGAGACCCAGTACTTC

V gene: TRBV27
J gene: TRBJ2-2
D gene: NA
clone size: NA
CDR3 protein: CASSTQRDTGELFF
CDR3 DNA: TGTGCCAGCAGTACCCAGAGGGACACCGGGGAGCTGTTTTTT

V gene: TRBV7-9
J gene: TRBJ1-1
D gene: NA
clone size: NA
CDR3 protein: CASSLSKTEAFF
CDR3 DNA: TGTGCCAGCAGCTTATCTAAGACTGAAGCTTTCTTT

V gene: TRBV5-1
J gene: TRBJ2-4
D gene: TRBD2
clone size: few
CDR3 protein: CASSPERDLTKNIQYF
CDR3 DNA: TGCGCCAGCAGCCCTGAGCGGGATCTGACCAAAAACATTCAGTACTTC